These 12 T cell receptor beta chains originate from one sample sequenced in a study of T-cell memory formation after mild COVID-19. One entry per CDR3 protein results from TCRdb running MiXCR on the 5' RACE reads. The top ten clones hold 2% to 2.5% of a sample with about 270,000 distinct CDR3 sequences, approximately 15% of them seen once. Specimen: PBMCs or a T cell subset sorted from them (not recorded which). The receptors derive from an adult woman who had mild COVID-19 (a few samples of this study predate the infection). Cell type and time point are not known.

The rearrangement links TRBV7-3 to TRBJ2-7; the D call may be TRBD1 or TRBD2 (5 bases each). V was pared by 5 bases and J by 0 bases, with 14 bases between. The CDR3 has 15 residues. CDR1 is SGHTA, CDR2 FQGTGA, per germline. The CDR3: CASSLTGAASYEQYF. In DNA, the CDR3 is TGTGCCAGCAGCCTCACCGGGGCGGCCTCCTACGAGCAGTACTTC. Variable domain in full (rest from reference TRBV7-3 and TRBJ2-7): GAGVSQTPSNKVTEKGKYVELRCDPISGHTALYWYRQSLGQGPEFLIYFQGTGAADDSGLPNDRFFAVRPEGSVSTLKIQRTERGDSAVYLCASSLTGAASYEQYFGPGTRLTVT.

This clonotype was found a few times. CDR3 DNA: TGTGCCAGCTCGCGGACAGGGGGCGACGGCTACACCTTC. It codes for CASSRTGGDGYTF. J is TRBJ1-2 and V is TRBV18; 11 bases line up with TRBD1. With V trimmed by 6 bases and J by 8 bases, 5 bases remained unmatched. The germline V gene has CDR1 KGHSH and CDR2 LQKENI. The CDR3 extends over 13 amino acids.

This clonotype was seen more than once but under ten times. This chain joins TRBV24-1 and TRBJ1-2; TRBD1 is a possible D gene (6 bases). Germline V gives CDR1 KGHDR, CDR2 SFDVKD. CDR3 length equals 16 residues. Trimming removed 7 bases from V and 6 bases from J, with 23 bases in between. In DNA, the CDR3 is TGTGCCACCAGCGCGGGCAGGGGTGAGGTACGGGATGGCTACACCTTC. Protein: CATSAGRGEVRDGYTF.

The J gene is TRBJ2-5, the V gene TRBV5-1, with 8 bases lining up with TRBD1. The germline V gene encodes CDR1 SGHRS and CDR2 YFSETQ. CDR3 length equals 15 residues. The trim removed 4 bases at V and 4 bases at J, leaving 9 bases unmatched. CDR3 DNA sequence: TGCGCCAGCAGCGGCGTCAGGGGGCTGGGAGAGACCCAGTACTTC. Amino acid sequence: CASSGVRGLGETQYF.

The V gene is TRBV9, the J gene TRBJ1-2; no clear D gene. Germline CDR1 and CDR2: SGDLS and YYNGEE. Trimming took 0 bases from V and 7 from J, leaving 16 bases between them. There are 15 residues in the CDR3. Written as DNA, the CDR3 is TGTGCCAGCAGCGTAGATGACACCCCAGTGGGTGGCTACACCTTC. It is translated as CASSVDDTPVGGYTF.

This clonotype occurred many times. The chain combines TRBV6-6 with TRBJ2-1; 7 bases are a match to TRBD2. The CDR3 totals 13 residues. Per germline, CDR1 MNHNY and CDR2 SVGAGI (reference sequence). The V and J ends lost 4 bases and 7 bases, in that order; junction bases with no gene match: 4. CDR3 bases: TGTGCCAGCAGTTTCCTAGCGGCGAATGAGCAGTTCTTC. Translated: CASSFLAANEQFF.

The chain uses TRBV9 and TRBJ2-1; perhaps TRBD1 as D (5 bases). The CDR3 contains 15 residues. From germline, CDR1 is SGDLS and CDR2 YYNGEE. With 0 bases removed from V and 6 bases from J, the gap between germline ends came to 13 bases. CDR3 loop: CASSVGTIGVNEQFF. The CDR3 DNA follows: TGTGCCAGCAGCGTAGGTACAATAGGGGTCAATGAGCAGTTCTTC.

The rearrangement links TRBV19 to TRBJ1-2; the D gene is possibly TRBD1 (6 bases). The length of the CDR3 is 14 residues. The ends were cut back, 3 bases at V and 4 bases at J, with 12 bases in the middle. Germline lookup yields CDR1 LNHDA and CDR2 SQIVND (reference sequence). The chain's CDR3 is CASSITQGLYGYTF. The CDR3 DNA sequence: TGTGCCAGTAGTATTACTCAGGGGCTCTATGGCTACACCTTC.

The rearrangement uses TRBV6-5 and TRBJ1-5; D perhaps matches TRBD1 (6 bases). V was trimmed by 0 bases and J by 8 bases, leaving 14 bases between them. The CDR3 runs to 15 residues. CDR1 MNHEY and CDR2 SVGAGI come from the germline V gene. In nucleotides, the CDR3 is TGTGCCAGCAGTTACTCTTCCGGGGGCCGGGAGCCCCAGCATTTT. It yields the protein CASSYSSGGREPQHF.

The chain's CDR3 is CASSQELGQGYEQYF. The DNA for the CDR3 is TGTGCCAGCAGCCAAGAATTGGGACAGGGCTACGAGCAGTACTTC. The chain has TRBV14 and TRBJ2-7, with TRBD1 matching over 9 bases. V lost 0 bases and J lost 3; bases outside the gene matches: 3. Germline V lookup: CDR1 SGHDN, CDR2 FVKESK. CDR3 length equals 15 residues.

V and J are TRBV7-3 and TRBJ1-1; 9 positions agree with TRBD1. Germline V lookup: CDR1 SGHTA, CDR2 FQGTGA. The V and J ends lost 8 bases and 8 bases, in that order; junction bases with no gene match: 9. CDR3 length: 13 residues. The CDR3 here is CASQGQGNTEAFF. The CDR3 nucleotides read TGTGCCAGCCAGGGACAGGGAAATACAGAAGCTTTCTTT.

The chain employs TRBV5-6 and TRBJ2-7; 8 bases map to TRBD1. This CDR3 is built from 18 residues. V trimming: 3 bases; J trimming: 6 bases; junction bases outside the gene matches: 20. CDR1 SGHDT and CDR2 YYEEEE come from the germline V gene. CDR3 amino acids: CASSSTILRRDRLIEQYF. The DNA of the CDR3 is TGTGCCAGCAGCTCCACTATTTTACGCCGGGACAGGCTCATCGAGCAGTACTTC.